One sample yielded the 11 T cell receptor beta chains listed below, sequenced in a study of shared clonotypes between healthy human individuals. The protocol was immunoSEQ multiplex PCR, while the TCRdb copy is restricted to in-frame clones and leaves out a portion. The data hold about 2,100,000 clones, with about 93% observed a single time. Naive CD8 cells comprised CD45RO-negative, CCR7-positively selected cells, excluding terminally differentiated effector memory CD45RA+ cells. Source material: naive CD8+ T cells from PBMCs. Receptors originate from a man younger than 35 in good health. Some clones in this sample may be carry-over from other donors' samples.

This clone was counted once. This chain connects TRBV11-2 to TRBJ2-2, with TRBD2 matching 10 bases. The trim removed 3 bases at V and 8 bases at J, leaving 9 bases unmatched. The germline V gene has CDR1 SGHAT and CDR2 FQNNGV. The CDR3 consists of 16 residues. The CDR3 DNA reads TGTGCCAGCAGCTTCGGTCTAGCGGGAGTATGGGGGGAGCTGTTTTTT. Translating gives CASSFGLAGVWGELFF. The full variable domain, its missing parts supplied by reference TRBV11-2 and TRBJ2-2, is EAGVAQSPRYKIIEKRQSVAFWCNPISGHATLYWYQQILGQGPKLLIQFQNNGVVDDSQLPKDRFSAERLKGVDSTLKIQPAKLEDSAVYLCASSFGLAGVWGELFFGEGSRLTVL.

The V call is TRBV19, the J call TRBJ2-5; TRBD2 might be the D (6 bases). CDR1 is LNHDA and CDR2 is SQIVND in the germline V gene (reference sequence). V lost 2 bases and J 5 bases, leaving 12 bases between the germline ends. This CDR3 contains 14 residues. This CDR3 is CASSILGGVETQYF. The CDR3 DNA reads TGTGCCAGTAGTATATTGGGGGGAGTGGAGACCCAGTACTTC.

J is TRBJ2-7 and V is TRBV7-9; D might be TRBD1 (6 bases). The V and J ends lost 3 bases and 6 bases respectively, with 18 bases between them. Per the germline V gene, CDR1 is SEHNR and CDR2 is FQNEAQ (reference sequence). The CDR3 has 15 residues. The CDR3 is CASSFWGSGDGEQYF. CDR3 coding DNA: TGTGCCAGCAGCTTTTGGGGATCAGGGGACGGCGAGCAGTACTTC.

As concerns this clone: This CDR3 fails to terminate in the conserved phenylalanine or tryptophan, so it likely reflects a read error. Because the CDR3's place on the DNA is in doubt, the DNA is left out and the CDR3 is given as listed by TCRdb. This rearrangement joins TRBV5-1 to TRBJ2-6. With termini counted, the CDR3 has 9 amino acids. Per germline, CDR1 SGHRS and CDR2 YFSETQ. This CDR3 reads CASSYDPLD.

On this clone: One end of the junction fails to match germline, which may point to a read error. V is TRBV27 and J is TRBJ2-7; D gene unclear. Germline values: CDR1 MNHEY, CDR2 SMNVEV (reference sequence). CDR3 length: 13 residues. The CDR3 loop reads CASSFLSSHEQYF. CDR3 DNA sequence: TGTGCCAGCAGTTTTCTGAGCTCCCACGAGCAGTACTTC.

The chain joins TRBV4-1 to TRBJ2-1; D is uncertain. Germline CDR1 is MGHRA and CDR2 is YSYEKL. The V gene lost 3 bases and the J gene lost 2 bases, with 11 bases spanning the gap. The CDR3 is 15 residues long. Here the CDR3 reads CASSQAGVAYNEQFF. The CDR3 DNA sequence: TGCGCCAGCAGCCAGGCCGGAGTAGCCTACAATGAGCAGTTCTTC.

This chain connects TRBV27 to TRBJ1-1; perhaps TRBD1 as D (5 bases). The V gene lost 1 base and the J gene lost 0 bases, with 9 bases spanning the gap. In germline, CDR1 is MNHEY, CDR2 SMNVEV (reference sequence). The CDR3 is 15 amino acids. In nucleotides, the CDR3 is TGTGCCAGCAGTTTATTTGAGGGGATGAACACTGAAGCTTTCTTT. This gives the protein CASSLFEGMNTEAFF.

V gene TRBV11-2 combines with J gene TRBJ1-2, with D unresolved. There are 11 residues in the CDR3. V gave up 2 bases and J gave up 8 bases, with 6 bases separating them. Germline loops: CDR1 SGHAT, CDR2 FQNNGV. The CDR3 bases are TGTGCCAGCAGCTTACCCCCCGGCTACACCTTC. Amino acid sequence: CASSLPPGYTF.

As concerns this clone: This same CDR3 is encoded by further DNA sequences in the sample. This chain connects TRBV27 to TRBJ2-7; D gene unclear. Germline V gene sequence: CDR1 MNHEY, CDR2 SMNVEV (reference sequence). V lost 3 bases and J lost 6, with 9 bases in between. The CDR3 covers 12 residues. This CDR3 reads CASSLTPGEQYF. The CDR3 DNA reads as TGTGCCAGCAGTTTGACCCCCGGCGAGCAGTACTTC.

This sequence joins TRBV28 and TRBJ1-1, with D perhaps matching TRBD1 (5 bases). Germline V lookup: CDR1 MDHEN, CDR2 SYDVKM. This CDR3 comprises 16 residues. Trimming removed 6 bases from V and 1 base from J, with 18 bases in between. The CDR3 DNA sequence: TGTGCCAGCAGCTCCAGGGACGCCGGAAGGAACACTGAAGCTTTCTTT. Protein product: CASSSRDAGRNTEAFF.

The V call is TRBV27, the J call TRBJ2-7; TRBD1 matches 7 bases. The CDR3 is 16 amino acids. The junction had 15 bases not matched to a gene; V was cut back by 7 bases and J by 3 bases. CDR1 is MNHEY and CDR2 is SMNVEV in the germline V gene (reference sequence). CDR3 sequence reads: CASTPSSGTVHYEQYF. The CDR3 region has the DNA TGTGCCAGCACACCTTCCTCCGGGACAGTACACTACGAGCAGTACTTC.